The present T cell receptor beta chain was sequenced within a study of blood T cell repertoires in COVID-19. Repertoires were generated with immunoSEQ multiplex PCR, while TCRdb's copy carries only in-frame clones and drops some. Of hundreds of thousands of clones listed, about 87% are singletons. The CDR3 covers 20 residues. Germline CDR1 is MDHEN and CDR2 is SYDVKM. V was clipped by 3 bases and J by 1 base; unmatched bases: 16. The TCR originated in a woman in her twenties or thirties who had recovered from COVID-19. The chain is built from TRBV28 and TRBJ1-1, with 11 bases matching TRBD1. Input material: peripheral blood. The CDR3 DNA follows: TGTGCCAGCAGTTTCCTGGACAGGGGGCGCTTTATCCTCTCGAACACTGAAGCTTTCTTT. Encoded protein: CASSFLDRGRFILSNTEAFF.